These T cell receptor beta chains were read from a single sample in a study of OX40 agonist ivuxolimab in advanced cancers. Assay: immunoSEQ multiplex PCR; the TCRdb copy retains only in-frame clones and omits some. The data hold 60,000 to 80,000 clones, with roughly 90% observed a single time. This specimen consisted of CD4+ or CD8+ T cells sorted from blood, obtained in a trial of the OX40 agonist ivuxolimab. The receptors derive from an adult with an advanced solid tumor such as melanoma, head and neck, liver or kidney cancer. The CDR3 runs from the conserved cysteine through the conserved F or W. A D gene is named only where the DNA matches it firmly. Some rows mark clone size as missing; the rest say once, few, many or name a class of expanded clone.

J | size | D | V | DNA | CDR3
TRBJ2-7 | . | TRBD2 | TRBV6-5 | TGTGCCAGCAGTCGGGGGGGAGGGGGAACATACGAGCAGTACTTC | CASSRGGGGTYEQYF
TRBJ2-5 | . | . | TRBV5-1 | TGCGCCAGCAGCGTTGGACGGGCGTACCAAGAGACCCAGTACTTC | CASSVGRAYQETQYF
TRBJ1-4 | . | . | TRBV19 | TGTGCCAGTACTACTGACAGAGCAACTAATGAAAAACTGTTTTTT | CASTTDRATNEKLFF
TRBJ1-2 | . | . | TRBV9 | TGTGCCAGCAGCCAGGACAGCTATGGCTACACCTTC | CASSQDSYGYTF
TRBJ2-3 | . | . | TRBV9 | TGTGCCAGCAGCGTAGATCCTGTCACAGATACGCAGTATTTT | CASSVDPVTDTQYF
TRBJ1-5 | once | TRBD1 | TRBV28 | TGTGCCAGCAGTAGTGGGACAGCCCAGCCCCAGCATTTT | CASSSGTAQPQHF
TRBJ2-7 | . | TRBD2 | TRBV7-6 | TGTGCCAGCAGCTCATCACTAGCGGGGGCCCCTAGCGAGCAGTACTTC | CASSSSLAGAPSEQYF
TRBJ1-2 | . | . | TRBV5-4 | TGTGCCAGCAGCTTGGTAGGGCTTAACTATGGCTACACCTTC | CASSLVGLNYGYTF
TRBJ2-1 | . | . | TRBV6-6 | TGTGCCAGCAGTTACTATGGGGGAAAGTCAAACAATGAGCAGTTCTTC | CASSYYGGKSNNEQFF
TRBJ2-6 | . | . | TRBV1 | TGCACCAGCAGGGATCGTTGTGCACAAAGTCGGGCCAACGTCCTGACTTTC | CTSRDRCAQSRANVLTF
TRBJ1-5 | . | . | TRBV28 | TGTGCCTCAGCGGAATATAGCAATCAGCCCCAGCATTTT | CASAEYSNQPQHF
TRBJ1-6 | . | . | TRBV10-2 | TGCGCCAGCAGTGACCGAGATTTATACAGGAATTCACCCCTCCACTTT | CASSDRDLYRNSPLHF
TRBJ2-2 | . | TRBD1 | TRBV9 | TGTGCCAGCAGCGTGGGGACAGGGTTCGGGGAGCTGTTTTTT | CASSVGTGFGELFF
TRBJ1-2 | . | TRBD1 | TRBV4-3 | TGCGCCAGCAGCCAAGATGGGGACAGTCAAAAGGGCTACACCTTC | CASSQDGDSQKGYTF
TRBJ1-2 | once | . | TRBV29-1 | TGCAGCGTTGCGCCCCGGGACTTTCTCCCTAACTATGGCTACACCTTC | CSVAPRDFLPNYGYTF
TRBJ2-5 | . | . | TRBV18 | TGTGCCAGCTCTATACAGTACCAAGAGACCCAGTACTTC | CASSIQYQETQYF
TRBJ1-1 | few | . | TRBV6-5 | TGTGCCGCGAAGGGCGAGGGAGAAGCTTTCTTT | CAAKGEGEAFF
TRBJ1-2 | . | . | TRBV5-4 | TGTGCCAGCAGAGCTTTGGGGGCGGCAGGAGGCTACACCTTC | CASRALGAAGGYTF
TRBJ1-4 | . | . | TRBV5-1 | TGCGCCAGCAGCTTCGGGGCAGGGCCTAATGAAAAACTGTTTTTT | CASSFGAGPNEKLFF
TRBJ2-1 | . | TRBD2 | TRBV6-5 | TGTGCCAGCAGCCTCGATTTTAGCGGGGGTGAGCAGTTCTTC | CASSLDFSGGEQFF
TRBJ1-2 | . | . | TRBV5-1 | TGCGCCAGCAGCTTGGTGGGGGTAGCTAACTATGGCTACACCTTC | CASSLVGVANYGYTF
TRBJ1-1 | . | TRBD1 | TRBV7-2 | TGTGCCAGCAGCCCCTGGCAGGGGGCTGACACTGAAGCTTTCTTT | CASSPWQGADTEAFF
TRBJ1-3 | . | TRBD1 | TRBV6-1 | TGTGCCAGCAGACAGACAGGGGTTGGAAACACCATATATTTT | CASRQTGVGNTIYF
TRBJ2-3 | . | TRBD2 | TRBV10-3 | TGTGCCATCAGTGAGGGACTAGCGGGGGGCACAGATACGCAGTATTTT | CAISEGLAGGTDTQYF
TRBJ1-5 | . | . | TRBV30 | TGTGCCTGGAGTCACGGAGGCGGTCAGCCCCAGCATTTT | CAWSHGGGQPQHF
TRBJ1-5 | few | TRBD1 | TRBV2 | TGTGCCAGCAGTGAGGGGACAGGGTTTACGCCCCAGCATTTT | CASSEGTGFTPQHF
TRBJ1-2 | . | . | TRBV20-1 | TGCAGTCTCTTCGGGACGGATGGCTACACCTTC | CSLFGTDGYTF
TRBJ2-5 | . | . | TRBV4-3 | TGCGCCAGCAGCCAAGATCTTTTAGCTAGTGGAGAGACCCAGTACTTC | CASSQDLLASGETQYF
TRBJ2-3 | once | TRBD2 | TRBV7-7 | TGTGCTGTGGGGGAGCGGGGAGCAGATACGCAGTATTTT | CAVGERGADTQYF
TRBJ1-1 | . | . | TRBV10-3 | TGTGCCATCACGACAGATCAAAACACTGAAGCTTTCTTT | CAITTDQNTEAFF
TRBJ2-5 | few | . | TRBV5-8 | TGTGCCAGCCGCCGGCCGGGTGAGACCCAGTACTTC | CASRRPGETQYF
TRBJ2-2 | . | TRBD1 | TRBV5-1 | TGCGCCAGCAGCTTGCAGGGGGATCCCACCGGGGAGCTGTTTTTT | CASSLQGDPTGELFF
TRBJ2-4 | . | TRBD1 | TRBV27 | TGTGCCAGCAGAGCTTTTCTCCGGGACAGGGATCACATTCAGTACTTC | CASRAFLRDRDHIQYF
TRBJ1-1 | . | . | TRBV5-1 | TGCGCCAGCAGCTTTGATACGAACACTGAAGCTTTCTTT | CASSFDTNTEAFF
TRBJ2-2 | . | . | TRBV12-5 | TGTGCTAGTCGGCAGAGGGAGACCGGGGAGCTGTTTTTT | CASRQRETGELFF
TRBJ2-7 | . | . | TRBV6-1 | TGTGCCAGCGGGGTCCAACCCAACTCCTACGAGCAGTACTTC | CASGVQPNSYEQYF
TRBJ1-5 | . | . | TRBV5-1 | TGCGCCAGCAGGGCGCTACCGGGACAAAATCAGCCCCAGCATTTT | CASRALPGQNQPQHF
TRBJ1-4 | . | . | TRBV5-5 | TGTGCCAGCAGCTCAGACGCTAATGAAAAACTGTTTTTT | CASSSDANEKLFF
TRBJ1-2 | . | TRBD1 | TRBV18 | TGTGCCAGCTCACCGGGACAGGGTGCGGATTATGGCTACACCTTC | CASSPGQGADYGYTF
TRBJ2-1 | once | TRBD2 | TRBV29-1 | TGCAGCGCCGGGGGGAATGAGCAGTTCTTC | CSAGGNEQFF
TRBJ2-5 | . | . | TRBV27 | TGTGCCAGCAGTGTCACCGGGACACAAGGAGAGACCCAGTACTTC | CASSVTGTQGETQYF
TRBJ1-2 | . | . | TRBV4-2 | TGTGCCAGCAGCCAAGATCGGAACAGTCCAATGAATGGCTACACCTTC | CASSQDRNSPMNGYTF
TRBJ1-1 | . | TRBD1 | TRBV5-6 | TGTGCCAGCAGCTCCGGACAGGGCCAGGGTGAAGCTTTCTTT | CASSSGQGQGEAFF
TRBJ2-6 | . | TRBD1 | TRBV18 | TGTGCCAGCTCACCTCTGACAGGGGACTTAGCTGGGGCCAACGTCCTGACTTTC | CASSPLTGDLAGANVLTF
TRBJ1-4 | . | TRBD1 | TRBV7-2 | TGTGCCAGCAGCTTAGCTCGGACAGGGGGGGAAAAACTGTTTTTT | CASSLARTGGEKLFF
TRBJ1-4 | . | TRBD1 | TRBV7-8 | TGTGCCAGCAGCCCCGGGGACAGAAATGAAAAACTGTTTTTT | CASSPGDRNEKLFF
TRBJ1-1 | . | . | TRBV28 | TGTGCCAGCAGTTTACTTAGGCAGGGGCTGAACACTGAAGCTTTCTTT | CASSLLRQGLNTEAFF
TRBJ2-2 | . | . | TRBV19 | TGTGCCACTTTTGACCTCACCGGGGAGCTGTTTTTT | CATFDLTGELFF
TRBJ2-2 | . | . | TRBV4-3 | TGCGCCAGCAGCCAAGGGAGTATGTCGAACACCGGGGAGCTGTTTTTT | CASSQGSMSNTGELFF
TRBJ1-5 | . | . | TRBV6-5 | TGTGCCATAGCCGGGGGGAGCGGCCCCAATCAGCCCCAGCATTTT | CAIAGGSGPNQPQHF
TRBJ1-5 | . | TRBD1 | TRBV7-8 | TGTGTCAGCAGCTACGTAGGGACAGAGAATCAGCCCCAGCATTTT | CVSSYVGTENQPQHF
TRBJ2-7 | . | . | TRBV28 | TGTGCCAGCAGTTTAGGGCAGAGGGGCTACGAGCAGTACTTC | CASSLGQRGYEQYF
TRBJ2-4 | . | . | TRBV19 | TGTGCCAGTAACCTGGGGGGGACAGTCGGGAACATTCAGTACTTC | CASNLGGTVGNIQYF
TRBJ1-1 | . | TRBD1 | TRBV5-4 | TGTGCCAGCTATGGGTCAGGACAGGGCATGCGGAACACTGAAGCTTTCTTT | CASYGSGQGMRNTEAFF
TRBJ1-1 | . | . | TRBV19 | TGTGCCAGTACTACCGCCGGGGGTGGGACTGAAGCTTTCTTT | CASTTAGGGTEAFF
TRBJ2-5 | . | . | TRBV7-9 | TGTGCCAGCAGCTTCAGGACGGAACAAGAGACCCAGTACTTC | CASSFRTEQETQYF
TRBJ2-7 | once | . | TRBV7-3 | TGTGCCAGCAGCTTTGGGGACGAGGGGTACGAGCAGTACTTC | CASSFGDEGYEQYF
TRBJ1-2 | . | . | TRBV5-5 | TGTGCCAGCAGCTTGGGCAGGGGAGGAGAATATTATGGCTACACCTTC | CASSLGRGGEYYGYTF
TRBJ1-6 | . | . | TRBV28 | TGTGCCAGCAGTTTAGAAGGTTCACCCCTCCACTTT | CASSLEGSPLHF